This T cell receptor beta chain was observed in a study of tumor-infiltrating lymphocytes in primary liver carcinoma. Unsorted whole blood supplied the RNA, and germline DNA was extracted too. Patients in the cohort were treatment-naive and living with chronic HBV infection. Total RNA amounting to 500 ng was the source from which TCR beta cDNA was made with a constant-region primer. For TCR beta, libraries were produced by three nested multiplex PCR rounds using slightly modified ARM-PCR. The first two PCR rounds used TRBV1-TRBV30 primers with a Cbeta primer, 9 to 10 cycles each. TCRdb re-derived calls from the multiplex PCR reads in MiXCR, one entry per CDR3 protein. The sample has about 320,000 distinct CDR3 sequences, 55% to 65% seen once. Germline CDR1 is SGHAT and CDR2 is FQNNGV. The CDR3 runs to 16 residues. Findings and limits, study-wide: Compared with tumor region pairs, tumor-adjacent and tumor-blood pairs overlapped less.

Details on this clonotype: Its antigen is as yet unknown. The junction differs from germline at one of its ends, possibly a read error.

The chain couples TRBV11-2 to TRBJ2-1; 10 bases are a match to TRBD2. The receptor comes from a man aged 35 to 55 with primary liver carcinoma and hepatitis B virus infection. Sequencing was done on a sample of peripheral blood. The CDR3, as DNA: TGTGCCAGCAGCTTAGCTAGCGGGAGCCACCGGAATGAGCAGATCTTC. It yields the protein CASSLASGSHRNEQIF.